This T cell receptor (beta chain) was sequenced for a study of cytomegalovirus exposure and HLA in healthy donors. Broader study findings: An apparent linkage of common viral pathogens to several of the most significant clusters emerged in a later analysis. Researchers counted 164 TCR beta chains as cytomegalovirus-associated. Sequencing likely produced, as an artifact, a cluster of highly shared sequence variants. A later examination showed that TCR association rates differed by HLA locus, with DRB1 most and HLA-C fewest.

A note on this clone: Its specificity is unknown.

Trimming stripped 5 bases from V and 9 bases from J, with 17 bases between. The CDR3 is 14 amino acids. Germline V gene lookup returns CDR1 MDHEN and CDR2 SYDVKM. Primers for the PCR totalled 60 Vbeta and 13 Jbeta. Some clones are missing from TCRdb's copy, which holds only in-frame ones; the method was immunoSEQ multiplex PCR. This specimen shows about 110,000 clones; the ten leading clones hold about 6.8%. Sample: PBMCs. The clonotype originates from a man aged 40-50 years in good health and CMV-seropositive. V usage is TRBV28 and J usage is TRBJ1-5; D is ambiguous. CDR3 bases: TGTGCCAGCAGTCTAACTAGTGTTAGAACGCCCCAGCATTTT. Protein sequence: CASSLTSVRTPQHF.